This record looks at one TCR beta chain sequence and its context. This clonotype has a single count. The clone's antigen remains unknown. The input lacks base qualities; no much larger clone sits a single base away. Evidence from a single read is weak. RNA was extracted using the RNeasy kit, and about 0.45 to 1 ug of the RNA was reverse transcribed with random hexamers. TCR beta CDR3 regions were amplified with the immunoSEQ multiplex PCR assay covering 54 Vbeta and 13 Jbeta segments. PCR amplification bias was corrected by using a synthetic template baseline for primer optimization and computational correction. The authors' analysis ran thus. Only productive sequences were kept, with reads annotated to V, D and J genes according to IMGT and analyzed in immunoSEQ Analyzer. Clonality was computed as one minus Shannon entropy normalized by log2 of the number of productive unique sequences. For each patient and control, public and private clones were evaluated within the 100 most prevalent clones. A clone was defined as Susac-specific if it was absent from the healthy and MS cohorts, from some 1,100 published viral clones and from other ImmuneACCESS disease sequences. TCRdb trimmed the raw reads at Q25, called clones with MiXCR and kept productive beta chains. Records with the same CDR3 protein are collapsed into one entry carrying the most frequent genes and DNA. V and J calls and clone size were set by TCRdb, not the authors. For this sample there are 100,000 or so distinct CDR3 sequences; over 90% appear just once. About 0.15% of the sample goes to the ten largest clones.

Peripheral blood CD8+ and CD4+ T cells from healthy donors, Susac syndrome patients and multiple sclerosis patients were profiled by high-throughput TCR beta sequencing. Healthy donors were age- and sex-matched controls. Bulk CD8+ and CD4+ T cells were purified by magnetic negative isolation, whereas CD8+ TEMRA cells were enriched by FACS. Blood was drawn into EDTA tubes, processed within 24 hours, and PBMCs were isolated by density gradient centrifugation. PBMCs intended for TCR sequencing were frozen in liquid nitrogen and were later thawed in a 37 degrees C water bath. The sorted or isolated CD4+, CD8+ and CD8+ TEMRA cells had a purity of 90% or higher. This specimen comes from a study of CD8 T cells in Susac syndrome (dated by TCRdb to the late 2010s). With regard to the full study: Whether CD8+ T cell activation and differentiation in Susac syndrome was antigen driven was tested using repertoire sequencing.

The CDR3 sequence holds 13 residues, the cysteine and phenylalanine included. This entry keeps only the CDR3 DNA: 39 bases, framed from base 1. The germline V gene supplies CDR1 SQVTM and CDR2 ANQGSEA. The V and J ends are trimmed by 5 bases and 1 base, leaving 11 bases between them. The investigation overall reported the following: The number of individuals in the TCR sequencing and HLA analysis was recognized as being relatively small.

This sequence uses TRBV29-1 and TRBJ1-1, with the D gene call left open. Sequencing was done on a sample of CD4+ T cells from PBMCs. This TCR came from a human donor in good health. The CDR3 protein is CSVWVSSNTEAFF. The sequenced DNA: TGCAGCGTTTGGGTGTCTTCGAACACTGAAGCTTTCTTT.